The entry that follows covers one TCR beta chain sequence. Via MiXCR, TCRdb re-called the 5' RACE reads, giving one row per CDR3 protein. The sample has some 560,000 distinct CDR3 sequences, roughly a fifth seen once. The data derive from a study of T cells after yellow fever vaccination. The origin of this receptor is a man aged 30-40 years who received the YFV17D yellow fever vaccine. This material consisted of PBMCs, taken 15 days after the yellow fever booster vaccination.

The chain's CDR3 is CASSSSTGGYEQFF. CDR3 sequence (DNA): TGCGCCAGCAGCTCGTCGACAGGTGGATATGAGCAGTTCTTC. This rearrangement joins TRBV4-3 to TRBJ2-1, with D tentatively TRBD1 (6 bases). From germline, CDR1 is LGHNA and CDR2 YSLEER. The CDR3 runs 14 residues. V gave up 5 bases and J gave up 8 bases, with 16 bases separating them.